This T cell receptor beta chain was sequenced for a study of T cell responses to AZD1222 COVID-19 vaccine (dated by TCRdb to about 2021). For context, the study as a whole: AZD1222 recipients whose second dose came at about 4 weeks and those whose second dose came at about 12 weeks were combined into one group, since spike-specific TCR depth and breadth did not differ between the two schedules. A total of around 240 trial participants underwent TCR sequencing, of whom 200 to 220 received two doses of AZD1222 and 26 received two doses of the MenACWY control vaccine. Trial participants were enrolled into age subgroups of 18-55, 56-69 and 70-plus years, which contained about 150, 27 and 61 TCR-sequenced participants, respectively. The paper as a whole reports these results and caveats: Conclusions about previously exposed vaccinees were limited because only six AZD1222 recipients were SARS-CoV-2 seropositive at baseline. Vaccine-associated CD4 TCRs spanned the whole spike protein, with dominant responses in regions 160-218 and 743-854. Reportedly, close to half of the unique spike-specific TCRs recognized epitopes lying outside the regions that are mutated in the B.1.351 and B.1.1.7 variants. No day 14 peak-response samples were available, so repertoires were characterized only after the peak T cell response. In the small 56-69-year group, the increase in depth fell short of significance, most likely because of low power. Participants were mostly white British and included more females than males, and it was suggested by the authors that clonal diversity may have been underestimated. After two AZD1222 doses, both the breadth and the depth of spike-specific TCRs were significantly higher than at day 0 and than in MenACWY recipients.

The time point label on this specimen signifies: baseline before first vaccination. Vaccinee samples were obtained from the UK trials COV001 and COV002, which included a single-blind randomized controlled phase 2/3 trial of AZD1222 (ChAdOx1 nCoV-19) in healthy adults. Trial participant PBMC samples were collected at day 0 and day 28 after the second dose for TCRbeta chain sequencing. Of note for this clone: Its antigen remains undetermined. There are no base qualities to consult, and no much larger clone falls within one base.

V is cut by 5 bases and J by 8 bases, and the space between the germline ends is 7 bases. The CDR3 goes from the cysteine to the phenylalanine over 11 residues. The retained sequence is limited to the CDR3, 33 bases, with the frame set at the first base. As encoded in the germline V gene, CDR1 is SGHRS while CDR2 is YFSETQ. The CDR3 regions of human TCRbeta chains were subjected to immunosequencing. Regarding the original processing steps: TCRs in the repertoires were compared against a reference library of SARS-CoV-2-specific TCRs that had been generated with the MIRA antigen-specificity platform. Breadth was defined as the fraction of unique TCRs that were SARS-CoV-2-associated. Depth was defined as the fraction of total T cells that were SARS-CoV-2-associated. Using the MIRA data, each spike-specific TCR was assigned both to the spike region to which the TCR was reactive and to a CD4 or CD8 class. Log10-transformed breadth and depth values were compared by one-way ANOVA with Sidak's multiple comparisons tests. The source is immuneACCESS, and TCRdb retained only in-frame sequences with V and J called. Part of the clones is not carried over; for the studies checked, unresolved V genes explain less than half of this, and the remainder is unexplained. Clone size and the V and J calls come from that table; the DNA yielded D and trimming. In all, the sample holds about 97,000 clones, and about nine tenths of those were seen once. The top ten clonotypes cover 1.3% of the sample.

The sequence was collected from an adult in good health. The sequence is built from TRBV5-1 and TRBJ2-2, with the D gene too uncertain to name. The source material was peripheral blood, sampled on day 0 of AZD1222 vaccination. CDR3 reads: CASREYGELFF. The base sequence is TGCGCCAGCAGAGAGTATGGGGAGCTGTTTTTT.